The entry below describes one T cell receptor (beta chain). This sample is drawn from a study of blood T cell repertoires in COVID-19. This CDR3 is 14 amino acids long. V lost 8 bases to trimming and J lost 5 bases, with 16 bases between them. Germline V gene lookup returns CDR1 MNHEY and CDR2 SVGAGI. Repertoires were generated with immunoSEQ multiplex PCR, while TCRdb's copy carries only in-frame clones and drops some. Among around 140,000 clones, approximately 79% were seen once, and the ten largest hold 2.5% to 3.5%. The clonotype comes from a woman between 50 and 59 years old who had recovered from COVID-19. The sample consisted of PBMCs or T cells enriched from blood (not recorded which). This chain joins TRBV6-5 and TRBJ2-1; no reliable D call. DNA for the CDR3: TGTGCCAGCTCCCCCGGTAGCAGCCACAATGAGCAGTTCTTC. This translates into CASSPGSSHNEQFF.